Following are 13 T cell receptor beta chains from one sample sequenced in a study of OX40 agonist ivuxolimab in advanced cancers. Here immunoSEQ multiplex PCR was the method, and the copy in TCRdb shows in-frame clones only, minus some. The sample records 70,000 to 95,000 clones, roughly 88% being singletons. Source: CD4+ or CD8+ T cells sorted from blood, taken in a trial of the OX40 agonist ivuxolimab. Receptor source: an adult with an advanced solid tumor such as melanoma, head and neck, liver or kidney cancer.

The J gene is TRBJ2-7, the V gene TRBV5-6, with 7 bases that match TRBD1. The germline V gene has CDR1 SGHDT and CDR2 YYEEEE. The CDR3 is 14 residues long. J was trimmed by 3 bases and V by 5 bases; bases with no gene match: 8. CDR3 coding DNA: TGTGCCAGCAGGACACAGGGGACCCTCTACGAGCAGTACTTC. This translates into CASRTQGTLYEQYF.

The V and J genes are TRBV7-9 and TRBJ2-2; D unresolved. The germline V gene encodes CDR1 SEHNR and CDR2 FQNEAQ (reference sequence). V lost 5 bases, J lost 6 bases, and 4 bases lay in between. There are 11 residues in the CDR3. The CDR3: CASSGSGELFF. CDR3 bases: TGTGCCAGCAGCGGGTCCGGGGAGCTGTTTTTT.

V usage is TRBV7-8 and J usage is TRBJ1-5, with unresolved D. The CDR3 extends over 13 amino acids. Trimming removed 5 bases from V and 11 bases from J, with 16 bases in between. CDR1 is SGHVS, CDR2 FQNEAQ, per germline. CDR3 region: CASSLRVSWAQHF. The CDR3 DNA reads TGTGCCAGCAGCCTCCGGGTTTCCTGGGCCCAGCATTTT.

This CDR3 reads CAWSTGLANEQFF. The CDR3 DNA follows: TGTGCCTGGAGTACAGGACTAGCGAATGAGCAGTTCTTC. The rearrangement uses TRBV30 and TRBJ2-1, with 9 bases identical to TRBD2. Trimming removed 2 bases from V and 7 bases from J; junction bases left unmatched: 3. Germline lookup yields CDR1 GTSNPN and CDR2 SVGIG (reference sequence). This CDR3 has 13 amino acids.

The chain carries TRBV7-3 and TRBJ2-7, with 8 bases matching TRBD2. CDR3 length: 16 amino acids. The trim removed 2 bases at V and 3 bases at J, leaving 9 bases unmatched. Looked up from germline, CDR1 is SGHTA and CDR2 is FQGTGA. The DNA of the CDR3 is TGTGCCAGCAGCTTACTAGCGGGCACGGGGGGCTACGAGCAGTACTTC. Translating it yields CASSLLAGTGGYEQYF.

This clone showed up just once. V usage is TRBV23-1 and J usage is TRBJ1-2; D not certain. TRBV23-1 carries the ORF label, with uncertain function. V was shortened by 2 bases and J by 2 bases, with 6 bases between the two germline ends. This CDR3 has 13 residues. Here the CDR3 reads CASSQAANYGYTF. The CDR3 bases are TGCGCCAGCAGTCAAGCGGCCAACTATGGCTACACCTTC.

This chain joins TRBV7-9 and TRBJ2-1; D gene ambiguous. Trimming took off 4 bases at V and 8 bases at J, with 9 bases between the two ends. The CDR3 loop spans 12 amino acids. CDR1 is SEHNR, CDR2 FQNEAQ, per germline (reference sequence). CDR3 in amino acids: CASSSDLDEQFF. The CDR3 DNA reads as TGTGCCAGCAGCTCGGACCTCGATGAGCAGTTCTTC.

This rearrangement joins TRBV9 to TRBJ2-7, with TRBD1 matching 9 bases. CDR3 size: 16 residues. CDR1 and CDR2 (germline): SGDLS, YYNGEE. V lost 2 bases and J lost 5; bases outside the gene matches: 11. Here the CDR3 reads CASSVDGGTGRDEQYF. DNA of the CDR3: TGTGCCAGCAGCGTCGACGGGGGGACAGGGCGGGACGAGCAGTACTTC.

The chain joins TRBV4-1 to TRBJ2-1; no reliable D call. The CDR3 runs 16 residues. V was cut by 0 bases and J by 3 bases, with 12 bases left in between. From germline, CDR1 is MGHRA and CDR2 YSYEKL. The CDR3 here is CASSQDRAQNYNEQFF. The CDR3 coding sequence is TGCGCCAGCAGCCAAGATAGGGCGCAGAACTACAATGAGCAGTTCTTC.

The V gene is TRBV19, the J gene TRBJ1-2, with D unresolved. V lost 7 bases to trimming and J lost 4 bases, with 13 bases between them. The CDR3 totals 13 residues. CDR1 LNHDA and CDR2 SQIVND come from the germline V gene (reference sequence). CDR3 in DNA: TGTGCCAGTACCCCCTCCAGTGGCTATGGCTACACCTTC. Translated, it gives CASTPSSGYGYTF.

This rearrangement joins TRBV19 to TRBJ2-1; D is undetermined. The V gene's germline CDR1 is LNHDA and CDR2 SQIVND (reference sequence). The length of the CDR3 is 13 residues. Trimming shortened V by 5 bases and J by 4 bases, and 9 bases separated the two germline ends. CDR3 loop: CASSPAVYNEQFF. The CDR3 DNA reads as TGTGCCAGTAGTCCAGCCGTTTACAATGAGCAGTTCTTC.

This chain links TRBV19 with TRBJ1-5, with 7 bases that match TRBD1. The V gene's germline CDR1 is LNHDA and CDR2 SQIVND (reference sequence). Unmatched junction bases numbered 7, after V lost 4 bases and J lost 4 bases. The CDR3 length is 15 residues. This CDR3 reads CASSSWDSENQPQHF. CDR3 coding DNA: TGTGCCAGTAGTAGCTGGGACAGCGAAAATCAGCCCCAGCATTTT.

This clone was seen only a few times. The chain links TRBV5-1 to TRBJ2-7; maybe TRBD1 (5 bases). Trimming pared 4 bases from V and 3 bases from J, leaving 14 bases between. CDR3 length: 14 residues. Per germline, CDR1 SGHRS and CDR2 YFSETQ. In DNA, the CDR3 is TGCGCCAGCAGCCCCTTTTTAGGGGTCTACGAGCAGTACTTC. Translating gives CASSPFLGVYEQYF.